These 20 T cell receptor beta chains share one sample of origin, sequenced in a study of memory CD8 T cells in hepatitis C reinfection. Indicated time point: pre-reinfection, 55 to 20 weeks before reinfection detection. TCR sequencing was done directly ex vivo on sorted cells, without expansion in vitro. Assay: immunoSEQ multiplex PCR; the TCRdb copy retains only in-frame clones and omits some. The profile shows tens of thousands of clones, roughly nine tenths of them singletons. The sample taken for sequencing was naive CD8+ T cells sorted from blood. The receptors were sampled from a man between 18 and 35 years old with hepatitis C virus infection.

The chain has TRBV10-3 and TRBJ1-1; D gene ambiguous. The CDR3 runs 15 residues. Trimming took off 3 bases at V and 0 bases at J, with 11 bases between the two ends. Germline-derived CDR1 and CDR2 are ENHRY and SYGVKD. CDR3: CAISDIPEMNTEAFF. As DNA, the CDR3 is TGTGCCATCAGTGACATACCAGAAATGAACACTGAAGCTTTCTTT.

This chain joins TRBV27 and TRBJ2-3; 16 positions match TRBD2. This CDR3 is 16 amino acids long. In germline, CDR1 is MNHEY, CDR2 SMNVEV (reference sequence). V shed 4 bases, J shed 4 bases, and the junction held 2 bases outside the gene matches. Here the CDR3 reads CASSSGTSGGADTQYF. The DNA for the CDR3 is TGTGCCAGCAGTTCCGGGACTAGCGGGGGGGCAGATACGCAGTATTTT.

This clone was recorded once. This chain connects TRBV6-4 to TRBJ2-3; the match to TRBD2 covers 9 bases. This CDR3 region has 16 residues. Germline assignment: CDR1 MRHNA and CDR2 SNTAGT. J was trimmed by 3 bases and V by 0 bases; bases with no gene match: 4. The CDR3 nucleotides are TGTGCCAGCAGTGACTCGCCAGCGGGGGGAACAGATACGCAGTATTTT. It yields the protein CASSDSPAGGTDTQYF.

The chain carries TRBV9 and TRBJ2-1, with TRBD1 matching over 7 bases. The CDR3 is 14 residues long. Germline CDR1 and CDR2: SGDLS and YYNGEE. V lost 9 bases to trimming and J lost 3 bases; unmatched junction nucleotides: 9. The CDR3 spells CATSPGQLYNEQFF. For the CDR3, the DNA is TGTGCCACCTCCCCGGGACAGCTCTACAATGAGCAGTTCTTC.

This rearrangement joins TRBV25-1 to TRBJ2-2; TRBD1 matches 7 bases. With 4 bases clipped from V and 8 bases from J, the junction kept 10 bases outside the gene matches. This CDR3 region has 15 residues. Germline values: CDR1 MGHDK, CDR2 SYGVNS. Written as DNA, the CDR3 is TGTGCCAGCAGTGGCCGACAGGGCCTCTCAGGGGAGCTGTTTTTT. It encodes CASSGRQGLSGELFF.

The chain uses TRBV7-9 and TRBJ2-1, with a tentative D call TRBD2 (5 bases). The CDR3 is made up of 14 amino acids. V shed 5 bases and J shed 9 bases, with 17 bases lying between them. Germline V gene data show CDR1 as SEHNR and CDR2 as FQNEAQ (reference sequence). The CDR3 sequence is CASSGTRLGSEQFF. Here the CDR3 DNA reads TGTGCCAGCAGCGGCACTAGGTTGGGAAGTGAGCAGTTCTTC.

The CDR3 spells CATSTGYNEQFF. The CDR3 nucleotides read TGTGCCACTTCGACGGGATACAATGAGCAGTTCTTC. The chain links TRBV19 to TRBJ2-1; D is possibly TRBD2 (5 bases). The CDR3 has 12 residues. Germline CDR1 is LNHDA and CDR2 is SQIVND (reference sequence). V gave up 10 bases and J gave up 4 bases, with 11 bases separating them. Filled out from reference TRBV19 and TRBJ2-1, the complete variable domain reads DGGITQSPKYLFRKEGQNVTLSCEQNLNHDAMYWYRQDPGQGLRLIYYSQIVNDFQKGDIAEGYSVSREKKESFPLTVTSAQKNPTAFYLCATSTGYNEQFFGPGTRLTVL.

J is TRBJ2-1 and V is TRBV20-1; perhaps TRBD1 as D (6 bases). From germline, CDR1 is DFQATT and CDR2 SNEGSKA (reference sequence). The ends were cut back, 3 bases at V and 10 bases at J, with 10 bases in the middle. The CDR3 runs 11 residues. In DNA, the CDR3 is TGCAGTGCTAGTTTCGGACAGGAGCAGTTCTTC. This sequence encodes CSASFGQEQFF.

The chain recombines TRBV28 with TRBJ1-5, with 8 bases that match TRBD1. V was pared by 6 bases and J by 3 bases, with 7 bases of the junction left unmatched. The CDR3 contains 15 residues. Germline assignment: CDR1 MDHEN and CDR2 SYDVKM. The CDR3 DNA reads TGTGCCAGCAGCTCCGACAGGGGCCACAATCAGCCCCAGCATTTT. Translation: CASSSDRGHNQPQHF. The whole variable domain, remainder taken from reference TRBV28 and TRBJ1-5, is DVKVTQSSRYLVKRTGEKVFLECVQDMDHENMFWYRQDPGLGLRLIYFSYDVKMKEKGDIPEGYSVSREKKERFSLILESASTNQTSMYLCASSSDRGHNQPQHFGDGTRLSIL.

This clone was seen just once. The chain couples TRBV5-4 to TRBJ2-5; D might be TRBD2 (6 bases). With 0 bases removed from V and 5 bases from J, the gap between germline ends came to 17 bases. The CDR3 length is 16 residues. Germline loops: CDR1 SGHNT, CDR2 YYREEE (reference sequence). Here the CDR3 reads CASSLGSGLARETQYF. The DNA of the CDR3 is TGTGCCAGCAGCTTGGGTTCTGGGCTAGCGCGGGAGACCCAGTACTTC.

V and J are TRBV29-1 and TRBJ2-6, with no clear D. This CDR3 has 15 amino acids. Germline V gene sequence: CDR1 SQVTM, CDR2 ANQGSEA. V shed 0 bases and J shed 1 base, with 7 bases lying between them. DNA for the CDR3: TGCAGCGTTGAAGAAACAGAATCTGGGGCCAACGTCCTGACTTTC. This gives the protein CSVEETESGANVLTF.

The chain is built from TRBV7-9 and TRBJ1-4, with 9 nucleotides matching TRBD1. CDR3 size: 17 residues. Germline CDR1 and CDR2: SEHNR and FQNEAQ (reference sequence). V gave up 0 bases and J gave up 8 bases; unmatched junction bases: 10. CDR3 in DNA: TGTGCCAGCAGCTTAGCTTTTACCGGGACAGGGAGAGAAAAACTGTTTTTT. Translation gives CASSLAFTGTGREKLFF.

The V call is TRBV27, the J call TRBJ2-1; D possibly corresponds to TRBD2 (6 bases). Germline V CDR1 and CDR2: MNHEY, SMNVEV (reference sequence). Trimming removed 8 bases from V and 6 bases from J, with 14 bases in between. The CDR3 consists of 13 residues. CDR3 loop: CASGFGTRNEQFF. The CDR3 region has the DNA TGTGCCAGCGGATTTGGGACTCGCAATGAGCAGTTCTTC.

This clone counts as medium-sized. The chain links TRBV29-1 to TRBJ2-3, with a tentative D call TRBD2 (7 bases). The CDR3 spans 14 residues. Trimming took 0 bases from V and 3 from J, leaving 10 bases between them. Germline loops: CDR1 SQVTM, CDR2 ANQGSEA. The CDR3 nucleotides are TGCAGCGTTGAAGAGGGGAGGGGGACAGATACGCAGTATTTT. Amino acids: CSVEEGRGTDTQYF.

This clone was counted a single time. CDR3 residues: CASSGTSGSRDTDTQYF. CDR3 nucleotides: TGTGCCAGCAGCGGGACTAGCGGGAGTAGGGACACAGATACGCAGTATTTT. The chain couples TRBV7-3 to TRBJ2-3; 14 bases are shared with TRBD2. CDR1 and CDR2 from the germline V gene are SGHTA and FQGTGA. V dropped 5 bases and J dropped 2; count of bases not matched to a gene: 6. This CDR3 has 17 residues.

The chain joins TRBV27 to TRBJ2-7, with 8 bases lining up with TRBD1. The CDR3 is 13 residues long. Germline trimming cut 4 bases from V and 4 bases from J; bases unmatched to any gene: 3. Germline CDR1 MNHEY, CDR2 SMNVEV (reference sequence). CDR3 sequence: CASSSRQGYEQYV. In DNA, the CDR3 is TGTGCCAGCAGTTCACGACAGGGGTACGAGCAGTACGTC.

This clone was detected only a few times. This chain links TRBV6-6 with TRBJ1-1; TRBD1 matches at 10 bases. The CDR3 totals 13 residues. The germline V gene encodes CDR1 MNHNY and CDR2 SVGAGI (reference sequence). V lost 4 bases, J lost 4 bases, and 0 bases stayed unmatched. The CDR3 bases are TGTGCCAGCAGTTGGACAGGGGGCACTGAAGCTTTCTTT. Encoded protein: CASSWTGGTEAFF.

V is TRBV2 and J is TRBJ2-3; 8 bases agree with TRBD1. V shed 1 base and J 4 bases; nucleotides not matched to a gene: 7. The CDR3 has 16 amino acids. CDR1 and CDR2 from the germline V gene are SNHLY and FYNNEI. The CDR3 is CASSEVDRGGPDTQYF. CDR3 DNA: TGTGCCAGCAGTGAAGTTGACAGGGGAGGCCCAGATACGCAGTATTTT. Combining the CDR3 with reference TRBV2 and TRBJ2-3 gives the whole variable domain EPEVTQTPSHQVTQMGQEVILRCVPISNHLYFYWYRQILGQKVEFLVSFYNNEISEKSEIFDDQFSVERPDGSNFTLKIRSTKLEDSAMYFCASSEVDRGGPDTQYFGPGTRLTVL.

The chain has TRBV11-2 and TRBJ2-5; 8 nucleotides line up with TRBD2. Germline V gene lookup returns CDR1 SGHAT and CDR2 FQNNGV. Unmatched junction bases numbered 8, after V lost 4 bases and J lost 4 bases. The CDR3 covers 15 residues. The CDR3 protein is CASSSGGGTRETQYF. The CDR3 DNA sequence: TGTGCCAGCAGCTCCGGCGGGGGGACTAGAGAGACCCAGTACTTC.

V usage is TRBV6-6 and J usage is TRBJ2-2; 11 bases are a match to TRBD2. V lost 4 bases and J lost 6; bases outside the gene matches: 7. CDR3 length: 16 amino acids. CDR1 is MNHNY and CDR2 is SVGAGI in the germline V gene (reference sequence). CDR3 in amino acids: CASSSGSGGAAGELFF. In nucleotides, the CDR3 is TGTGCCAGCAGTTCGGGTAGCGGGGGGGCCGCCGGGGAGCTGTTTTTT.